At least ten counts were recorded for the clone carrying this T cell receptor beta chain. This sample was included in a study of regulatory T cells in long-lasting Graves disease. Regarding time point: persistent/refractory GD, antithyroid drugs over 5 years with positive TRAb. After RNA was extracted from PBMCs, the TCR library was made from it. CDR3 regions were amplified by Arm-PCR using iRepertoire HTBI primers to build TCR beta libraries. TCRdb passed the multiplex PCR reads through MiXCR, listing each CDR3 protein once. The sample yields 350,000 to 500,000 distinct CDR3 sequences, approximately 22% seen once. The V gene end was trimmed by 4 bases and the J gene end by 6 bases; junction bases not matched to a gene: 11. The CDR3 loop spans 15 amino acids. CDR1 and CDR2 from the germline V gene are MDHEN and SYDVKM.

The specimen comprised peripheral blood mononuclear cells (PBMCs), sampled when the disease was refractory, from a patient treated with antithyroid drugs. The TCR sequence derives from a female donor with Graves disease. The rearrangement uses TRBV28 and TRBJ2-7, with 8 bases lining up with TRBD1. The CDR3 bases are TGTGCCAGCAGTTCCCGTGGACAGGGTAGGGGCGAGCAGTACTTC. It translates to CASSSRGQGRGEQYF. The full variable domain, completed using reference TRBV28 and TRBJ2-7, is DVKVTQSSRYLVKRTGEKVFLECVQDMDHENMFWYRQDPGLGLRLIYFSYDVKMKEKGDIPEGYSVSREKKERFSLILESASTNQTSMYLCASSSRGQGRGEQYFGPGTRLTVT.